These 32 T cell receptor beta chains were sequenced from one sample in a study of radiotherapy plus CTLA-4 blockade in lung cancer. Data came from immunoSEQ multiplex PCR; TCRdb stores just in-frame clones and leaves some out. Counted here are some 78,000 clones, more than 75% occurring once; the ten biggest clones make up around 1%. The sample was peripheral blood, taken from a patient treated with radiotherapy plus ipilimumab. The receptors come from a human donor with non-small cell lung cancer who had stable disease on radiotherapy plus ipilimumab.

V is TRBV7-2 and J is TRBJ1-1; no clear D gene. The CDR3 runs 11 residues. The V and J ends lost 3 bases and 6 bases respectively, with 5 bases between them. From germline, CDR1 is SGHTA and CDR2 FQGNSA. The CDR3 DNA reads TGTGCCAGCAGCTTCCGGGCTGAAGCTTTCTTT. This encodes CASSFRAEAFF.

The chain employs TRBV5-1 and TRBJ2-2; 7 bases map to TRBD1. CDR1 and CDR2 (germline): SGHRS, YFSETQ. This CDR3 region has 14 residues. The J segment lost 5 bases and the V segment lost 2 bases, leaving 3 bases of the junction unmatched. In DNA form, the CDR3 reads TGCGCCAGCAGCTTCAGACAGGGAACCGGGGAGCTGTTTTTT. This codes for CASSFRQGTGELFF.

The chain combines TRBV19 with TRBJ1-1; 8 bases are shared with TRBD1. V lost 8 bases and J lost 4; bases outside the gene matches: 0. CDR1 is LNHDA, CDR2 SQIVND, per germline (reference sequence). This CDR3 has 11 residues. DNA for the CDR3: TGTGCCAGTGGGACAGGCACTGAAGCTTTCTTT. This encodes CASGTGTEAFF.

This chain joins TRBV28 and TRBJ2-2; D is tentatively TRBD1 or TRBD2 (5 bases each). Germline V gene lookup returns CDR1 MDHEN and CDR2 SYDVKM. This CDR3 spans 15 amino acids. Trimming cost V 3 bases and J 3 bases, with 11 bases left between them. In DNA form, the CDR3 reads TGTGCCAGCAGTTTTGGGGACCGAGACACCGGGGAGCTGTTTTTT. It codes for CASSFGDRDTGELFF.

The chain has TRBV6-6 and TRBJ1-6; 7 nucleotides match TRBD1. V was clipped by 6 bases and J by 5 bases; unmatched bases: 4. The germline gives CDR1 MNHNY, CDR2 SVGAGI (reference sequence). The length of the CDR3 is 14 residues. The CDR3 here is CASRTQGNNSPLHF. The DNA of the CDR3 is TGTGCCAGCAGGACACAGGGGAATAATTCACCCCTCCACTTT.

This chain uses TRBV28 with TRBJ2-5; 7 bases align to TRBD1. Germline loops: CDR1 MDHEN, CDR2 SYDVKM. CDR3 length: 11 residues. V lost 6 bases to trimming and J lost 13 bases; unmatched junction nucleotides: 8. The DNA for the CDR3 is TGTGCCAGCAGGTTAGACAGGGTGACGTACTTC. This encodes CASRLDRVTYF. Full variable domain (missing parts from reference TRBV28 and TRBJ2-5): DVKVTQSSRYLVKRTGEKVFLECVQDMDHENMFWYRQDPGLGLRLIYFSYDVKMKEKGDIPEGYSVSREKKERFSLILESASTNQTSMYLCASRLDRVTYFGPGTRLLVL.

The rearrangement uses TRBV6-6 and TRBJ2-7, with 10 bases lining up with TRBD1. The CDR3 has 16 amino acids. J was trimmed by 0 bases and V by 2 bases; bases with no gene match: 4. Germline V gene data show CDR1 as MNHNY and CDR2 as SVGAGI (reference sequence). CDR3 amino acids: CASSYGDRGSSYEQYF. CDR3 nucleotides: TGTGCCAGCAGTTACGGGGACAGGGGATCCTCCTACGAGCAGTACTTC.

The genes are TRBV11-1 and TRBJ1-6; D remains unclear. The CDR3 is 14 amino acids. Germline CDR1 and CDR2: SGHAT and FQDESV (reference sequence). V gave up 5 bases and J gave up 7 bases, with 12 bases separating them. In DNA form, the CDR3 reads TGTGCCAGCAGCCCAGAGATGGCGAATTCACCCCTCCACTTT. Its translation is CASSPEMANSPLHF.

V is TRBV27 and J is TRBJ1-6, with 9 positions matching TRBD1. There are 14 residues in the CDR3. Per the germline V gene, CDR1 is MNHEY and CDR2 is SMNVEV (reference sequence). V lost 6 bases and J lost 4; bases outside the gene matches: 1. CDR3 sequence: CASRTGGYNSPLHF. CDR3 DNA sequence: TGTGCCAGCAGGACAGGGGGTTATAATTCACCCCTCCACTTT.

The genes are TRBV6-6 and TRBJ2-6; D remains unclear. The CDR3 runs 15 residues. Germline lookup yields CDR1 MNHNY and CDR2 SVGAGI (reference sequence). The V gene lost 7 bases and the J gene lost 0 bases, with 10 bases spanning the gap. The CDR3 nucleotides read TGTGCCAGCACCCCCGGTGGCTCTGGGGCCAACGTCCTGACTTTC. Residues: CASTPGGSGANVLTF.

To note about this clone: Its ends do not fully match the called genes, so a read error is possible. The chain joins TRBV5-1 to TRBJ2-7; D remains ambiguous. Per germline, CDR1 SGHRS and CDR2 YFSETQ. The CDR3 length is 14 residues. The DNA of the CDR3 is TGCGCCAGCAGGTTGGACCCGAGCTCCTACGAGCAGTACTTC. Translated, it gives CASRLDPSSYEQYF.

This clone was recorded once. The chain carries TRBV6-4 and TRBJ1-1; D is unclear. Per germline, CDR1 MRHNA and CDR2 SNTAGT. The CDR3 is made up of 13 amino acids. The V end lost 6 bases, the J end lost 0 bases, and 8 bases lay between the germline ends. The CDR3 region has the DNA TGTGCCAGCAGCGCCGAGGTGAACACTGAAGCTTTCTTT. This codes for CASSAEVNTEAFF.

V usage is TRBV6-5 and J usage is TRBJ1-4; D ambiguous. This CDR3 spans 14 amino acids. Germline CDR1 is MNHEY and CDR2 is SVGAGI. V lost 0 bases to trimming and J lost 7 bases, with 9 bases between them. The CDR3 nucleotides read TGTGCCAGCAGTTACTCGAATCTGGCTGAAAAACTGTTTTTT. Amino acids: CASSYSNLAEKLFF.

V and J are TRBV5-1 and TRBJ1-1; D not certain. V dropped 2 bases and J dropped 5 bases, with 10 bases sitting between them. CDR1 is SGHRS and CDR2 is YFSETQ in the germline V gene. The CDR3 consists of 13 residues. The CDR3 sequence is CASSFTAGTEAFF. In DNA form, the CDR3 reads TGCGCCAGCAGCTTTACAGCTGGGACTGAAGCTTTCTTT. The full variable domain, completed using reference TRBV5-1 and TRBJ1-1, is KAGVTQTPRYLIKTRGQQVTLSCSPISGHRSVSWYQQTPGQGLQFLFEYFSETQRNKGNFPGRFSGRQFSNSRSEMNVSTLELGDSALYLCASSFTAGTEAFFGQGTRLTVV.

V is TRBV11-3 and J is TRBJ1-1; unclear D gene. Trimming took off 4 bases at V and 2 bases at J, with 8 bases between the two ends. The CDR3 runs 13 residues. Germline V gene sequence: CDR1 SGHNT, CDR2 YENEEA. The CDR3 sequence is CASSSGVNTEAFF. For the CDR3, the DNA is TGTGCCAGCAGCTCGGGAGTTAACACTGAAGCTTTCTTT.

This clone was seen only a few times. V and J are TRBV28 and TRBJ2-1; D is ambiguous. Per germline, CDR1 MDHEN and CDR2 SYDVKM. This CDR3 comprises 14 residues. V was clipped by 4 bases and J by 8 bases, with 15 bases between them. The CDR3 DNA reads as TGTGCCAGCAGTTCCAGAGTACAACTGGATGAGCAGTTCTTC. Its protein is CASSSRVQLDEQFF.

This clone was found once. V gene TRBV5-4 combines with J gene TRBJ2-3; D assignment may be TRBD1 or TRBD2 (5 bases each). The germline gives CDR1 SGHNT, CDR2 YYREEE (reference sequence). Trimming took off 4 bases at V and 8 bases at J, with 14 bases between the two ends. The CDR3 runs 13 residues. The CDR3: CASSPTRDRTQYF. DNA for the CDR3: TGTGCCAGCAGCCCGACCAGGGACCGTACGCAGTATTTT.

CDR3 loop: CASSVAGGPTDTQYF. The CDR3 DNA sequence: TGTGCCAGCAGCGTAGCGGGGGGCCCCACAGATACGCAGTATTTT. This sequence joins TRBV9 and TRBJ2-3, with a tentative D call TRBD2 (7 bases). Germline V gives CDR1 SGDLS, CDR2 YYNGEE. The CDR3 loop spans 15 amino acids. Between the trimmed V and J ends, which lost 0 bases and 2 bases, there was a span of 10 bases.

The CDR3 DNA reads TGTGCCAGCAGTCCGGAGTACACTGAAGCTTTCTTT. This encodes CASSPEYTEAFF. V gene TRBV28 combines with J gene TRBJ1-1; D call uncertain. Trimming removed 5 bases from V and 3 bases from J, with 7 bases in between. Germline CDR1 MDHEN, CDR2 SYDVKM. The CDR3 length is 12 residues.

The chain uses TRBV4-1 and TRBJ1-6; 7 positions agree with TRBD1. This CDR3 spans 18 amino acids. Germline CDR1 reads MGHRA; CDR2 reads YSYEKL. Trimming took 1 base from V and 0 from J; bases not matched to a gene: 6. CDR3 sequence reads: CASSQGDRRSSYNSPLHF. The CDR3 DNA is TGCGCCAGCAGCCAAGGGGACAGAAGGAGCTCCTATAATTCACCCCTCCACTTT.

This clone was seen only once. The V call is TRBV5-6, the J call TRBJ1-6; 9 bases agree with TRBD1. Germline V lookup: CDR1 SGHDT, CDR2 YYEEEE. With V trimmed by 3 bases and J by 14 bases, 12 bases remained unmatched. The CDR3 spans 15 residues. The CDR3 sequence is CASSSLPGQGVALHF. The CDR3 DNA follows: TGTGCCAGCAGCTCCCTTCCGGGACAGGGAGTGGCCCTCCACTTT.

The V and J genes are TRBV7-9 and TRBJ2-3; unclear D gene. The germline gives CDR1 SEHNR, CDR2 FQNEAQ (reference sequence). The CDR3 sequence is 15 residues long. Trimming removed 1 base from V and 6 bases from J, with 14 bases in between. The CDR3 loop is CASSLGVLGRDTQYF. CDR3 nucleotide sequence: TGTGCCAGCAGCTTAGGAGTTTTAGGGCGGGATACGCAGTATTTT.

This clone was counted once. The genes are TRBV11-2 and TRBJ2-3; TRBD2 aligns across 7 bases. J gave up 2 bases and V 6 bases, and 11 bases lay outside the gene matches. Per the germline V gene, CDR1 is SGHAT and CDR2 is FQNNGV. The CDR3 runs to 16 residues. The CDR3 spells CASRTIRAGFTDTQYF. The CDR3 coding sequence is TGTGCCAGCAGAACGATTCGAGCGGGGTTCACAGATACGCAGTATTTT.

The genes are TRBV29-1 and TRBJ1-2; D gene unclear. CDR1 and CDR2 (germline): SQVTM, ANQGSEA. CDR3 size: 11 residues. The V end lost 3 bases, the J end lost 4 bases, and 6 bases lay between the germline ends. CDR3 in DNA: TGCAGCGTTGACCACTCCTATGGCTACACCTTC. Amino acid sequence: CSVDHSYGYTF.

The chain uses TRBV4-1 and TRBJ2-3, with 8 bases that match TRBD2. Trimming cost V 0 bases and J 5 bases; bases outside gene matches: 10. The CDR3 extends over 17 amino acids. Germline CDR1 MGHRA, CDR2 YSYEKL. CDR3 amino acids: CASSQDRPGGAIDTQYF. For the CDR3, the DNA is TGCGCCAGCAGCCAAGATCGTCCCGGGGGGGCGATAGATACGCAGTATTTT.

J is TRBJ1-1 and V is TRBV19, with a weak D call TRBD1 (5 bases). The V end lost 4 bases, the J end lost 0 bases, and 12 bases lay between the germline ends. The CDR3 contains 15 residues. The germline gives CDR1 LNHDA, CDR2 SQIVND (reference sequence). This CDR3 reads CASSRRQILNTEAFF. The CDR3 coding sequence is TGTGCCAGTAGTAGACGACAGATCTTGAACACTGAAGCTTTCTTT.

This clone has a single count. The genes are TRBV19 and TRBJ1-2, with D tentatively TRBD1 (5 bases). V was pared by 1 base and J by 5 bases, with 17 bases between. This CDR3 spans 16 amino acids. Germline V gives CDR1 LNHDA, CDR2 SQIVND (reference sequence). In DNA, the CDR3 is TGTGCCAGTAGTATAGGTCCAGGGAGGGCCCATTATGGCTACACCTTC. Translated, it gives CASSIGPGRAHYGYTF. Variable domain in full (rest from reference TRBV19 and TRBJ1-2): DGGITQSPKYLFRKEGQNVTLSCEQNLNHDAMYWYRQDPGQGLRLIYYSQIVNDFQKGDIAEGYSVSREKKESFPLTVTSAQKNPTAFYLCASSIGPGRAHYGYTFGSGTRLTVV.

This chain links TRBV19 with TRBJ2-2; D may be TRBD2 (5 bases). With 7 bases removed from V and 5 bases from J, the gap between germline ends came to 14 bases. Germline V lookup: CDR1 LNHDA, CDR2 SQIVND (reference sequence). This CDR3 spans 14 amino acids. The CDR3: CASTSERQTGELFF. The CDR3, as DNA: TGTGCCAGTACTTCAGAGCGGCAAACCGGGGAGCTGTTTTTT.

This clone was recorded once. The rearrangement joins TRBV6-1 to TRBJ2-1; TRBD1 might be the D (6 bases). Deletions cut 3 bases from V and 5 bases from J, with 11 bases between. The germline V gene has CDR1 MNHNS and CDR2 SASEGT. The CDR3 has 14 amino acids. The CDR3 sequence is CASSDFDRNNEQFF. As DNA, the CDR3 is TGTGCCAGCAGTGATTTTGACAGGAACAATGAGCAGTTCTTC.

The sample holds one count of this clone. V gene TRBV11-3 combines with J gene TRBJ2-1; D is perhaps TRBD1 (6 bases). This CDR3 comprises 15 residues. The germline gives CDR1 SGHNT, CDR2 YENEEA. Trimming removed 4 bases from V and 0 bases from J, with 10 bases in between. CDR3 sequence (DNA): TGTGCCAGCAGCTCAAGACAGGCCTCCTACAATGAGCAGTTCTTC. Translated, it gives CASSSRQASYNEQFF.

The rearrangement joins TRBV27 to TRBJ2-1; D is possibly TRBD2 (7 bases). The germline V and J ends were trimmed by 10 bases and 1 base, with 20 bases remaining between them. The CDR3 length is 16 residues. The germline V gene has CDR1 MNHEY and CDR2 SMNVEV (reference sequence). CDR3 sequence: CATRGWGRGSYNEQFF. The CDR3 DNA sequence: TGTGCCACCAGAGGTTGGGGGAGGGGGTCCTACAATGAGCAGTTCTTC.

V is TRBV11-2 and J is TRBJ2-1; D is perhaps TRBD2 (6 bases). The V and J ends lost 5 bases and 9 bases respectively, with 8 bases between them. CDR1 and CDR2 from the germline V gene are SGHAT and FQNNGV. The CDR3 length is 11 residues. The CDR3 coding sequence is TGTGCCAGCAGCCCCGGGGGTGAGCAGTTCTTC. It yields the protein CASSPGGEQFF.